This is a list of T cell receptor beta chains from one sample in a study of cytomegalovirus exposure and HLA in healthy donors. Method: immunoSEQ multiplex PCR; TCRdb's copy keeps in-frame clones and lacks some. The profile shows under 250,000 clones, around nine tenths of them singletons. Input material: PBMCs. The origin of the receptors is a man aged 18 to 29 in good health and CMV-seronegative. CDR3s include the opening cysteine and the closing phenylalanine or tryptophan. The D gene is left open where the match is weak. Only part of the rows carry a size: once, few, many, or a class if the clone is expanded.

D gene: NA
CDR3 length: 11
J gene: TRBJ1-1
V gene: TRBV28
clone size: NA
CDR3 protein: CASSFSRGAFF
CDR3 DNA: TGTGCCAGCAGTTTTAGTAGGGGAGCTTTCTTT

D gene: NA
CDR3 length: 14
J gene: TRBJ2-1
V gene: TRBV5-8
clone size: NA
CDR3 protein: CASSFRSTYNEQFF
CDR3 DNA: TGTGCCAGCAGCTTCCGCAGTACCTACAATGAGCAGTTCTTC

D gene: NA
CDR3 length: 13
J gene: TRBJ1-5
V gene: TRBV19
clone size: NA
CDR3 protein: CASSISLNQPQHF
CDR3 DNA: TGTGCCAGTAGTATCTCCCTTAATCAGCCCCAGCATTTT

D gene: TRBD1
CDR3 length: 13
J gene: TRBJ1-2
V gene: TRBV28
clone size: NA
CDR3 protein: CASLEQGTYGYTF
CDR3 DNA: TGTGCCAGCTTAGAACAGGGGACATATGGCTACACCTTC

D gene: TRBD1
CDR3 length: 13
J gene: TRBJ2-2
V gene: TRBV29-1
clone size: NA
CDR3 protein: CSVGQGNTGELFF
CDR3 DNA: TGCAGCGTGGGACAGGGGAACACCGGGGAGCTGTTTTTT

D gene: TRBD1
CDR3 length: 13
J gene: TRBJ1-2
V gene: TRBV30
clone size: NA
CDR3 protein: CAWEQGNADGYTF
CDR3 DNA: TGTGCCTGGGAACAGGGGAACGCGGATGGCTACACCTTC

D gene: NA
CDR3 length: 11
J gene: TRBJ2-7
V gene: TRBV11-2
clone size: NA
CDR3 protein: CASSLAGEQYF
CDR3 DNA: TGTGCCAGCAGCTTGGCGGGGGAGCAGTACTTC

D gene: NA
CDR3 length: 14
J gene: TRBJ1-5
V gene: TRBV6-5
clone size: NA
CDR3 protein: CASSSRGGNQPQHF
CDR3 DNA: TGTGCCAGCAGTTCGCGAGGAGGCAATCAGCCCCAGCATTTT

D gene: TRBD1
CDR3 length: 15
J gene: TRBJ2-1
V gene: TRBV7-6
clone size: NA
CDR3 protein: CASSTTGGAGDEQFF
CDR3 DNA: TGTGCCAGCAGCACAACAGGGGGCGCGGGAGATGAGCAGTTCTTC

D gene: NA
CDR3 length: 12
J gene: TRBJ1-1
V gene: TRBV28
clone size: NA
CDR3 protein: CASSTGRGEAFF
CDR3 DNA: TGTGCCAGCAGTACAGGGAGGGGTGAAGCTTTCTTT

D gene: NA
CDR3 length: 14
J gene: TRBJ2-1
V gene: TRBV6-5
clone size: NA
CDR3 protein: CASSYPANPNEQFF
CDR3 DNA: TGTGCCAGCAGTTACCCCGCGAACCCCAATGAGCAGTTCTTC

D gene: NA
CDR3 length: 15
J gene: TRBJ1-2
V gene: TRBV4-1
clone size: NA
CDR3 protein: CASSPPGAGPHGYTF
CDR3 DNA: TGCGCCAGCAGCCCCCCAGGGGCTGGTCCGCATGGCTACACCTTC

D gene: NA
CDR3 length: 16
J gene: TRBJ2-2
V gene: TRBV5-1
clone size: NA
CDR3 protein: CASSLFEVTNTGELFF
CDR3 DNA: TGCGCCAGCAGCTTGTTTGAGGTGACGAACACCGGGGAGCTGTTTTTT

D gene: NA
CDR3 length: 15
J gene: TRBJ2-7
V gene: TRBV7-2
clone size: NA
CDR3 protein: CASSLFSGEPYEQYF
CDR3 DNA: TGTGCCAGCAGCTTATTCTCCGGGGAGCCCTACGAGCAGTACTTC

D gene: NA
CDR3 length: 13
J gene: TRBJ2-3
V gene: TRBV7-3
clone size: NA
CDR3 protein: CASSLTSEGTQYF
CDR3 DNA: TGTGCCAGCAGCTTAACCTCAGAGGGAACGCAGTATTTT

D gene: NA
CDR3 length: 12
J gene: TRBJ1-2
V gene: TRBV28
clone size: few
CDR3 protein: CASYQGHYGYTF
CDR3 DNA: TGTGCCAGCTACCAGGGTCACTATGGCTACACCTTC

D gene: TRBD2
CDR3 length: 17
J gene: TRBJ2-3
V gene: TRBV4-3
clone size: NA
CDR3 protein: CASSQLPGLAGGNTQYF
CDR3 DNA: TGCGCCAGCAGCCAGTTACCGGGACTAGCGGGGGGAAATACGCAGTATTTT

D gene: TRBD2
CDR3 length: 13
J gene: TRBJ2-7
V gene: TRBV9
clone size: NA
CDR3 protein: CASSVHGGDEQYF
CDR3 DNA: TGTGCCAGCAGCGTACACGGGGGGGACGAGCAGTACTTC

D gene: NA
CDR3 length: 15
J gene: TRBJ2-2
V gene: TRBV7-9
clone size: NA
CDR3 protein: CASSLAGDGTGELFF
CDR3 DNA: TGTGCCAGCAGCTTAGCGGGAGACGGGACCGGGGAGCTGTTTTTT

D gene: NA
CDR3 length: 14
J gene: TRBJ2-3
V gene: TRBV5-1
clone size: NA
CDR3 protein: CASSPPSGTDTQYF
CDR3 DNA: TGCGCCAGCAGCCCCCCTAGCGGCACAGATACGCAGTATTTT

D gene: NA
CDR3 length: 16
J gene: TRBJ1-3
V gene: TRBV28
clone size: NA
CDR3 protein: CASSFGGTSSGNTIYF
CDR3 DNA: TGTGCCAGCAGTTTCGGGGGTACCAGCTCTGGAAACACCATATATTTT

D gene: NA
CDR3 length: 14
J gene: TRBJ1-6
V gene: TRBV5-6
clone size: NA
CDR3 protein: CASISRTENSPLHF
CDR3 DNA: TGTGCCAGCATATCCCGGACAGAGAATTCACCCCTCCACTTT

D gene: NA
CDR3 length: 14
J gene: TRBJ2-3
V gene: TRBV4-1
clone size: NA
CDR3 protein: CASSQAQSPDTQYF
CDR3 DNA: TGCGCCAGCAGCCAAGCGCAGTCCCCAGATACGCAGTATTTT

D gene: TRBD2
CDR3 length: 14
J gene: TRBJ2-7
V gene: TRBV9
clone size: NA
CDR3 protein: CASSGGRSSYEQYF
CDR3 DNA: TGTGCCAGCAGCGGCGGGAGATCTTCCTACGAGCAGTACTTC

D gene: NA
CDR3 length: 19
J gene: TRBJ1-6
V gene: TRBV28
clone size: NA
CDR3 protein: CASSSHQMGVGGRGSPLHF
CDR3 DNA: TGTGCCAGCAGTTCCCATCAGATGGGAGTGGGGGGGAGAGGCTCACCCCTCCACTTT

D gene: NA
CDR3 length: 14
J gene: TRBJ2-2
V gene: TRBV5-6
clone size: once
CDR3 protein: CASSLAQVTGELFF
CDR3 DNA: TGTGCCAGCAGCTTGGCACAAGTCACCGGGGAGCTGTTTTTT

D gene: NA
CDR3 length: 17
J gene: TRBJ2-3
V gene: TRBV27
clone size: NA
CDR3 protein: CASSLRGRRGETDTQYF
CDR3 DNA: TGTGCCAGCAGTTTACGGGGGAGGAGGGGTGAAACAGATACGCAGTATTTT

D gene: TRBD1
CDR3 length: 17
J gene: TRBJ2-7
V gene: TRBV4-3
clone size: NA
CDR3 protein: CASSQERQGTGAYEQYF
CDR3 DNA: TGCGCCAGCAGCCAAGAACGACAAGGGACAGGGGCATACGAGCAGTACTTC

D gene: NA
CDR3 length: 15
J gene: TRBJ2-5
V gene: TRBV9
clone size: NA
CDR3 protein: CASSSTGDRQETQYF
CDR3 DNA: TGTGCCAGCAGCTCCACGGGAGATCGGCAAGAGACCCAGTACTTC

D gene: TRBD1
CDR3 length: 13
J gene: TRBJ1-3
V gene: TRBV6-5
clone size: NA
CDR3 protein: CASRTGSGNTIYF
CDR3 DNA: TGTGCCAGCCGGACAGGGTCTGGAAACACCATATATTTT

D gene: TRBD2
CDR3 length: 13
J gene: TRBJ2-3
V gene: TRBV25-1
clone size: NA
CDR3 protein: CASRLAASDTQYF
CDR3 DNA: TGTGCCAGCAGACTAGCGGCCTCAGATACGCAGTATTTT

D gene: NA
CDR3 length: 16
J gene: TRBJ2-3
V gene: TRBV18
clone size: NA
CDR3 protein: CASSIVPKSEVDTQYF
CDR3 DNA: TGTGCCAGCTCAATCGTGCCAAAATCCGAGGTAGATACGCAGTATTTT

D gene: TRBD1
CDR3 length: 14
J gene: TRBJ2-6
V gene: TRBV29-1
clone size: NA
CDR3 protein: CSAGQASGANVLTF
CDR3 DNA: TGCAGCGCTGGACAGGCCTCTGGGGCCAACGTCCTGACTTTC

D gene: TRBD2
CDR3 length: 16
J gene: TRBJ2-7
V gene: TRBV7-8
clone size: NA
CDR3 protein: CASRPQLAGVGYEQYF
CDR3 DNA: TGTGCCAGCAGACCCCAACTAGCGGGAGTGGGGTACGAGCAGTACTTC

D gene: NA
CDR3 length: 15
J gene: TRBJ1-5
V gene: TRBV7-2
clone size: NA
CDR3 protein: CASSFITGSNQPQHF
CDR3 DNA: TGTGCCAGCAGCTTTATTACAGGTTCAAATCAGCCCCAGCATTTT

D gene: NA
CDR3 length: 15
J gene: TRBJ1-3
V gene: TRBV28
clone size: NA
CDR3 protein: CASSFQGHVGNTIYF
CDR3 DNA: TGTGCCAGCAGTTTTCAGGGACATGTGGGGAACACCATATATTTT

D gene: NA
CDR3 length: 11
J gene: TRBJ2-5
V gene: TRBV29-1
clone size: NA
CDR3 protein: CSADTRGTQYF
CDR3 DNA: TGCAGCGCCGATACACGTGGGACCCAGTACTTC

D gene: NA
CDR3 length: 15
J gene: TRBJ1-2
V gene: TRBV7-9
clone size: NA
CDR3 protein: CASTQTESYAYGYTF
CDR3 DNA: TGTGCCAGCACCCAGACGGAGTCCTATGCCTATGGCTACACCTTC

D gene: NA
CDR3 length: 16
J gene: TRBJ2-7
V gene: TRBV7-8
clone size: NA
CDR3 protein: CASSLGGDPKGSEQYF
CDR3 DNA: TGTGCCAGCAGCTTAGGGGGGGACCCGAAGGGGTCCGAGCAGTACTTC

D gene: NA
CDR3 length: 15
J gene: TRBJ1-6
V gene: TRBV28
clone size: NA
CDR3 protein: CASSTGYGLNSPLHF
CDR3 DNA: TGTGCCAGCAGCACTGGGTACGGGTTGAATTCACCCCTCCACTTT

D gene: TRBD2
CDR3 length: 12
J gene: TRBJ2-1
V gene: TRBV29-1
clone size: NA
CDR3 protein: CSVAGGPTEQFF
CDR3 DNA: TGCAGCGTTGCGGGAGGGCCCACTGAGCAGTTCTTC

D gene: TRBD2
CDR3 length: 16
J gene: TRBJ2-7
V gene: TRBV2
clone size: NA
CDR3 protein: CASSVTAGVRSYEQYF
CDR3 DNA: TGTGCCAGTAGCGTTACAGCGGGAGTTCGGTCCTACGAGCAGTACTTC

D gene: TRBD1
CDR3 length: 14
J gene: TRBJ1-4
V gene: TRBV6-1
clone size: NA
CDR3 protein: CASNRDRGQEKLFF
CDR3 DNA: TGTGCCAGCAACCGGGACAGGGGCCAGGAAAAACTGTTTTTT

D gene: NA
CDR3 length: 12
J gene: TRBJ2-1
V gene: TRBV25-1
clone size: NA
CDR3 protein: CASRDGGLGQFF
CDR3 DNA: TGTGCCAGCAGAGACGGGGGGCTGGGGCAGTTCTTC

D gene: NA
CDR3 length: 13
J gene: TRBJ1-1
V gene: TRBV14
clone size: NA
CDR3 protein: CASSQTGNTEAFF
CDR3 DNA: TGTGCCAGCAGTCAAACAGGGAACACTGAAGCTTTCTTT

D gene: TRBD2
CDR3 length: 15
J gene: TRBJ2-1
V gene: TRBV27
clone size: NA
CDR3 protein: CASSLSGGVYNEQFF
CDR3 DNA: TGTGCCAGCAGTTTATCGGGGGGGGTCTACAATGAGCAGTTCTTC

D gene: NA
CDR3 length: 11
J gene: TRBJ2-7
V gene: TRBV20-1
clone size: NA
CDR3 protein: CSATSRGEQYF
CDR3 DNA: TGCAGTGCTACTTCGCGGGGCGAGCAGTACTTC

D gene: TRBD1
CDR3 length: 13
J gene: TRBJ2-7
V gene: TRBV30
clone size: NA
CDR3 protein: CAWSRTGVYEQYF
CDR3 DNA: TGTGCCTGGAGTAGGACAGGGGTATACGAGCAGTACTTC

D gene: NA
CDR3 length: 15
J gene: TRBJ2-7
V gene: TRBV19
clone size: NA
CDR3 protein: CASPYYLATPYEQYF
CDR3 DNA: TGTGCCAGCCCCTACTATCTTGCCACCCCCTACGAGCAGTACTTC

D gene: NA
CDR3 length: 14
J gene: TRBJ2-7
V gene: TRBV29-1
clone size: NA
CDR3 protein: CSVDLGAANYEQYF
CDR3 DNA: TGCAGCGTTGATTTGGGGGCTGCCAACTACGAGCAGTACTTC

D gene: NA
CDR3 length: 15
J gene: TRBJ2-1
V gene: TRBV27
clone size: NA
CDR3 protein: CASRPRDTVYNEQFF
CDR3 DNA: TGTGCCAGCAGACCTCGGGACACCGTTTACAATGAGCAGTTCTTC

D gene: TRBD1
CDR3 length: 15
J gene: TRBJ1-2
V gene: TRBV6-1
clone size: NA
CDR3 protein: CASSDTGQTYYGYTF
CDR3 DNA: TGTGCCAGCAGCGATACGGGACAGACTTACTATGGCTACACCTTC

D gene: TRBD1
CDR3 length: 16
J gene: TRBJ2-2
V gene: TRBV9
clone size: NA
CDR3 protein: CASSPPTGLNTGELFF
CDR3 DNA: TGTGCCAGCAGCCCCCCGACAGGGCTAAACACCGGGGAGCTGTTTTTT

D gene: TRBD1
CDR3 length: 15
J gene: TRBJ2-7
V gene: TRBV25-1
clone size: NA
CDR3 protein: CASSELGQGAYEQYF
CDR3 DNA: TGTGCCAGCAGTGAACTGGGGCAGGGGGCATACGAGCAGTACTTC